These 29 T cell receptor beta chains originate from one sample sequenced in a study of blood T cells in healthy people across ages. A second PCR, run for roughly 7 to 12 cycles, used a sample-barcoded 5' primer plus a J-beta primer mix. A single record per CDR3 protein comes from TCRdb applying MiXCR to the 5' RACE reads. The sample lists some 1.1 million distinct CDR3 sequences, around two fifths occurring once. Sample: blood. All receptors derive from a man aged 18 to 30 in good health.

A note on this clonotype: This may arise from a read error, as a much more abundant clone is one base away. The CDR3 sequence: CASSDWYNEQFF. CDR3 DNA sequence: TGTGCCAGCAGTGATTGGTACAATGAGCAGTTCTTC. The genes are TRBV6-1 and TRBJ2-1; D is uncertain. V was cut by 3 bases and J by 4 bases, with 4 bases left in between. CDR1 MNHNS and CDR2 SASEGT come from the germline V gene. This CDR3 is built from 12 residues.

The V call is TRBV12-3 or TRBV12-4, the J call TRBJ1-2, with 7 bases aligning to TRBD1. The V gene end was trimmed by 4 bases and the J gene end by 4 bases; junction bases not matched to a gene: 6. CDR3 length: 14 residues. The CDR3 protein is CASSYTGDSYGYTF. As DNA, the CDR3 is TGTGCCAGCAGTTATACAGGGGATTCCTATGGCTACACCTTC.

V gene TRBV6-1 combines with J gene TRBJ1-5; D not certain. V was pared by 2 bases and J by 1 base, with 12 bases between. CDR3 length: 16 amino acids. CDR1 is MNHNS, CDR2 SASEGT, per germline. This chain's CDR3 is CASSELVRLSNQPQHF. In nucleotides, the CDR3 is TGTGCCAGCAGTGAACTCGTCCGACTAAGCAATCAGCCCCAGCATTTT.

The rearrangement links TRBV6-5 to TRBJ1-1; D not certain. CDR3 length: 15 residues. Trimming removed 2 bases at V and 1 base at J, with 11 bases between. Germline V gives CDR1 MNHEY, CDR2 SVGAGI. The chain's CDR3 is CASSYGVRGNTEAFF. The CDR3 region has the DNA TGTGCCAGCAGTTACGGCGTACGTGGGAACACTGAAGCTTTCTTT.

This clonotype was seen only a few times. CDR3 protein: CASSAPQGRGAHANTGELFF. The CDR3, as DNA: TGTGCCAGCAGTGCCCCACAAGGGCGGGGTGCCCACGCGAACACCGGGGAGCTGTTTTTT. This chain connects TRBV28 to TRBJ2-2, with D perhaps matching TRBD2 (6 bases). The CDR3 is 20 residues long. Trimming shortened V by 5 bases and J by 0 bases, and 25 bases separated the two germline ends. CDR1 and CDR2 from the germline V gene are MDHEN and SYDVKM. Filled out from reference TRBV28 and TRBJ2-2, the complete variable domain reads DVKVTQSSRYLVKRTGEKVFLECVQDMDHENMFWYRQDPGLGLRLIYFSYDVKMKEKGDIPEGYSVSREKKERFSLILESASTNQTSMYLCASSAPQGRGAHANTGELFFGEGSRLTVL.

The genes are TRBV12-3 or TRBV12-4 and TRBJ1-2; D is uncertain. The V end was cut by 3 bases, the J end by 5 bases, with 10 bases between. This CDR3 is 13 amino acids long. CDR3: CASSLGLAYGYTF. In DNA form, the CDR3 reads TGTGCCAGCAGTTTGGGCTTGGCGTATGGCTACACCTTC.

V and J are TRBV5-1 and TRBJ1-2; 8 nucleotides align to TRBD1. The germline V gene encodes CDR1 SGHRS and CDR2 YFSETQ. This CDR3 has 13 residues. With 2 bases clipped from V and 6 bases from J, the junction kept 3 bases outside the gene matches. The CDR3 coding sequence is TGCGCCAGCAGCTTACAGGGGGAAGATGGCTACACCTTC. Translation gives CASSLQGEDGYTF.

This clonotype has a handful of counts. The V and J genes are TRBV7-2 and TRBJ1-1; D is uncertain. The CDR3 totals 14 residues. Trimming took off 4 bases at V and 0 bases at J, with 9 bases between the two ends. The germline V gene encodes CDR1 SGHTA and CDR2 FQGNSA. CDR3 residues: CASSSIYMNTEAFF. The CDR3 DNA follows: TGTGCCAGCAGCTCAATATATATGAACACTGAAGCTTTCTTT.

The genes are TRBV4-3 and TRBJ2-1, with D tentatively TRBD1 (5 bases). Trimming stripped 0 bases from V and 2 bases from J, with 8 bases between. The CDR3 is 15 residues long. The germline V gene has CDR1 LGHNA and CDR2 YSLEER. This CDR3 is CASSQEAGTYNEQFF. Here the CDR3 DNA reads TGCGCCAGCAGCCAAGAAGCAGGGACCTACAATGAGCAGTTCTTC.

The genes are TRBV28 and TRBJ1-1; 9 bases fit TRBD1. The V gene's germline CDR1 is MDHEN and CDR2 SYDVKM. V lost 5 bases, J lost 5 bases, and 9 bases stayed unmatched. This CDR3 has 15 amino acids. The CDR3 nucleotides are TGTGCCAGCAGTACTCGGACAGGGGATTTTACTGAAGCTTTCTTT. Translated, it gives CASSTRTGDFTEAFF.

This sequence joins TRBV20-1 and TRBJ1-1, with a possible D match to TRBD1 (5 bases). This CDR3 contains 12 residues. The germline V gene has CDR1 DFQATT and CDR2 SNEGSKA (reference sequence). With 5 bases removed from V and 7 bases from J, the gap between germline ends came to 14 bases. The chain's CDR3 is CSARVGQLEAFF. CDR3 DNA sequence: TGCAGTGCTCGAGTGGGGCAGCTTGAAGCTTTCTTT.

V gene TRBV11-3 combines with J gene TRBJ2-2; 7 bases line up with TRBD1. J lost 3 bases, V lost 4 bases, and 5 bases had no gene match. The CDR3 runs 15 residues. Germline V gives CDR1 SGHNT, CDR2 YENEEA. This CDR3 is CASSYTGVDTGELFF. DNA for the CDR3: TGTGCCAGCAGCTACACAGGGGTGGACACCGGGGAGCTGTTTTTT.

This chain joins TRBV7-3 and TRBJ2-3; TRBD1 is a possible D gene (6 bases). Trimming removed 2 bases from V and 2 bases from J, with 11 bases in between. The CDR3 has 15 amino acids. Germline values: CDR1 SGHTA, CDR2 FQGTGA. The chain's CDR3 is CASSLGDTFTDTQYF. Here the CDR3 DNA reads TGTGCCAGCAGCTTAGGGGACACGTTCACAGATACGCAGTATTTT. Variable domain in full (rest from reference TRBV7-3 and TRBJ2-3): GAGVSQTPSNKVTEKGKYVELRCDPISGHTALYWYRQSLGQGPEFLIYFQGTGAADDSGLPNDRFFAVRPEGSVSTLKIQRTERGDSAVYLCASSLGDTFTDTQYFGPGTRLTVL.

J is TRBJ2-3 and V is TRBV2; TRBD1 matches 7 bases. CDR1 and CDR2 from the germline V gene are SNHLY and FYNNEI. Trimming took 8 bases from V and 3 from J; bases not matched to a gene: 11. CDR3 length equals 15 residues. CDR3 nucleotides: TGTGCCAGCGGAGGACAGGACCTCTCTACAGATACGCAGTATTTT. Amino acid sequence: CASGGQDLSTDTQYF. The full variable domain, rest sourced from reference TRBV2 and TRBJ2-3, is EPEVTQTPSHQVTQMGQEVILRCVPISNHLYFYWYRQILGQKVEFLVSFYNNEISEKSEIFDDQFSVERPDGSNFTLKIRSTKLEDSAMYFCASGGQDLSTDTQYFGPGTRLTVL.

This clonotype came up many times. The chain joins TRBV29-1 to TRBJ2-3; 9 nucleotides align to TRBD2. The CDR3 runs 21 residues. V gave up 6 bases and J gave up 3 bases; unmatched junction bases: 28. Germline V gene sequence: CDR1 SQVTM, CDR2 ANQGSEA. The CDR3: CSVQVRTSASSTAAVTDTQYF. In nucleotides, the CDR3 is TGCAGCGTCCAAGTTCGGACTAGCGCCTCCTCCACCGCAGCGGTAACAGATACGCAGTATTTT.

V usage is TRBV25-1 and J usage is TRBJ1-2; no clear D gene. CDR1 and CDR2 (germline): MGHDK, SYGVNS. V lost 3 bases and J 4 bases, leaving 12 bases between the germline ends. The CDR3 has 14 amino acids. CDR3 in amino acids: CASSEEGRFYGYTF. CDR3 in DNA: TGTGCCAGCAGTGAGGAAGGGCGCTTCTATGGCTACACCTTC.

The chain has TRBV10-3 and TRBJ2-1, with D perhaps TRBD2 (6 bases). CDR3 length: 15 residues. Germline lookup yields CDR1 ENHRY and CDR2 SYGVKD. The V end was cut by 8 bases, the J end by 3 bases, with 17 bases between. CDR3 nucleotide sequence: TGTGCCATCTCCCGGGGAGAGGGACTCTACAATGAGCAGTTCTTC. It encodes CAISRGEGLYNEQFF.

This clonotype has just a few counts. V and J are TRBV19 and TRBJ2-5; weak D call: TRBD2 (5 bases). Deletions cut 10 bases from V and 3 bases from J, with 15 bases between. This CDR3 region has 13 residues. Germline CDR1 and CDR2: LNHDA and SQIVND (reference sequence). CDR3 coding DNA: TGTGCCACGCTTCCAGAGGGCGAAGAGACCCAGTACTTC. Its translation is CATLPEGEETQYF.

This sequence joins TRBV4-1 and TRBJ1-4; TRBD1 might be the D (6 bases). Trimming cost V 5 bases and J 7 bases, with 17 bases left between them. From germline, CDR1 is MGHRA and CDR2 YSYEKL. This CDR3 comprises 15 residues. The CDR3 DNA reads TGCGCCAGCAGCTCCGGGGGGGGCCTTATTGAAAAACTGTTTTTT. It encodes CASSSGGGLIEKLFF.

Only a few counts were recorded for this clonotype. This chain uses TRBV27 with TRBJ1-1; the D is unclear. CDR3 length: 13 amino acids. Germline assignment: CDR1 MNHEY and CDR2 SMNVEV (reference sequence). V lost 7 bases and J 0 bases, leaving 9 bases between the germline ends. CDR3 protein: CASKVNLNTEAFF. The CDR3 DNA reads TGTGCCAGCAAAGTCAATCTGAACACTGAAGCTTTCTTT.

This clonotype has a count of ten or more. The junction shows a germline mismatch at one end, possibly a read error. This chain links TRBV4-1 with TRBJ1-1; TRBD1 matches 7 bases. The CDR3 consists of 14 residues. Germline lookup yields CDR1 MGHRA and CDR2 YSYEKL. The CDR3 protein is CASSPTGLNTEAFF. In DNA form, the CDR3 reads TGTGCCAGCAGTCCGACAGGGCTGAACACTGAAGCTTTCTTT.

This clonotype was detected only a few times. The chain combines TRBV11-1 with TRBJ2-6; a weak D match, TRBD2 (5 bases). The CDR3 spans 16 residues. Looked up from germline, CDR1 is SGHAT and CDR2 is FQDESV (reference sequence). Trimming took off 5 bases at V and 0 bases at J, with 11 bases between the two ends. The CDR3 sequence is CASSVVGGSGANVLTF. For the CDR3, the DNA is TGTGCCAGCAGCGTGGTAGGAGGCTCTGGGGCCAACGTCCTGACTTTC.

This clonotype was found a few times. The gene calls are TRBV24-1 and TRBJ2-1; D remains unclear. This CDR3 has 14 amino acids. Trimming cost V 9 bases and J 12 bases, with 23 bases left between them. CDR1 KGHDR and CDR2 SFDVKD come from the germline V gene. The CDR3 protein is CATRAPAGPLGQFF. The CDR3 nucleotides are TGTGCCACCCGTGCTCCAGCAGGCCCCCTGGGGCAGTTCTTC.

The rearrangement uses TRBV7-3 and TRBJ1-6; D ambiguous. Germline CDR1 reads SGHTA; CDR2 reads FQGTGA. The CDR3 length is 15 residues. Trimming removed 2 bases from V and 6 bases from J, with 11 bases in between. In DNA, the CDR3 is TGTGCCAGCAGCTTAGCTCTAGTCCCTAATTCACCCCTCCACTTT. Amino acid sequence: CASSLALVPNSPLHF. The full variable domain, completed using reference TRBV7-3 and TRBJ1-6, is GAGVSQTPSNKVTEKGKYVELRCDPISGHTALYWYRQSLGQGPEFLIYFQGTGAADDSGLPNDRFFAVRPEGSVSTLKIQRTERGDSAVYLCASSLALVPNSPLHFGNGTRLTVT.

The chain employs TRBV12-3 or TRBV12-4 and TRBJ2-7; a weak D match, TRBD2 (5 bases). Trimming took off 3 bases at V and 1 base at J, with 10 bases between the two ends. The CDR3 runs to 14 residues. The CDR3 region is CASSFGEQSYEQYF. In DNA, the CDR3 is TGTGCCAGCAGTTTCGGGGAACAGTCCTACGAGCAGTACTTC.

This clonotype was counted only a few times. The rearrangement joins TRBV11-1 to TRBJ2-7; 13 bases line up with TRBD2. The V gene end was trimmed by 5 bases and the J gene end by 4 bases; junction bases not matched to a gene: 8. The V gene's germline CDR1 is SGHAT and CDR2 FQDESV (reference sequence). This CDR3 comprises 16 residues. Here the CDR3 DNA reads TGTGCCAGCAGCCCCGGACTAGCGGGGGAACTATACGAGCAGTACTTC. Residues: CASSPGLAGELYEQYF.

Concerning this clonotype: This may be a read error, as it is one base from a much larger clone. Here the CDR3 DNA reads TGTGCCAGCAGTGTGGCTAGCGGCTACGAGCAGTACTTC. Translated, it gives CASSVASGYEQYF. This sequence joins TRBV27 and TRBJ2-7; 7 nucleotides match TRBD2. This CDR3 is built from 13 residues. After removal of 5 bases from V and 3 bases from J, the junction contained 4 bases not matched to a gene. The V gene's germline CDR1 is MNHEY and CDR2 SMNVEV (reference sequence).

This clonotype was counted a few times. The gene calls are TRBV24-1 and TRBJ2-1; perhaps D is TRBD1 or TRBD2 (5 bases each). The CDR3 is 12 amino acids. Germline lookup yields CDR1 KGHDR and CDR2 SFDVKD. V lost 5 bases to trimming and J lost 8 bases, with 9 bases between them. The CDR3 coding sequence is TGTGCCACCAGTGGGATGGGGGATGAGCAGTTCTTC. Its translation: CATSGMGDEQFF.

This clonotype was found a few times. The chain combines TRBV30 with TRBJ1-1; D is perhaps TRBD1 (5 bases). The CDR3 consists of 11 residues. The V end was cut by 4 bases, the J end by 8 bases, with 11 bases between. Germline V lookup: CDR1 GTSNPN, CDR2 SVGIG (reference sequence). The CDR3 spells CAWNYDREAFF. CDR3 DNA sequence: TGTGCCTGGAATTATGACAGAGAAGCTTTCTTT.